A selection of T cell receptor beta chains follows, all from one sample in a study of breast tumors, draining lymph nodes, adjacent tissues. One entry per CDR3 protein, called by TCRdb with MiXCR from the multiplex PCR reads. Of 130,000 or so distinct CDR3 sequences in the sample, approximately 32% were seen once. Sequencing input: axillary lymph node tissue. Receptor source: a female donor with breast cancer. Some clones in this sample may be carry-over from other donors' samples. CDR3s include the opening cysteine and the closing phenylalanine or tryptophan.

v_call: TRBV14
j_call: TRBJ1-2
cdr3_aa: CASSQDHTLYGYIF

v_call: TRBV14
j_call: TRBJ2-7
cdr3_aa: CASSQDPRSSYEQYF

v_call: TRBV20-1
j_call: TRBJ1-1
cdr3_aa: CSGRKTDTEAFF

v_call: TRBV13
j_call: TRBJ2-7
cdr3_aa: CASSSGFLAASYEQYF

v_call: TRBV2
j_call: TRBJ1-1
cdr3_aa: CASSPNTEAFF

v_call: TRBV6-1
j_call: TRBJ1-5
cdr3_aa: CASSESTGSNQPQHF

v_call: TRBV6-2/TRBV6-3
j_call: TRBJ2-5
cdr3_aa: CASSAGGLGVETQYF

v_call: TRBV29-1
j_call: TRBJ2-1
cdr3_aa: CSGTSSRNEQFF

v_call: TRBV4-2
j_call: TRBJ1-6
cdr3_aa: CASSLDRNNSPLHF

v_call: TRBV7-6
j_call: TRBJ2-1
cdr3_aa: CASSLTSTGLGSYNEQFF

v_call: TRBV15
j_call: TRBJ1-6
cdr3_aa: CATSRDTGRRSYNSPLHF

v_call: TRBV7-2
j_call: TRBJ2-1
cdr3_aa: CASSLVVYNEQFF

v_call: TRBV28
j_call: TRBJ1-3
cdr3_aa: CASSTPGNTIYF

v_call: TRBV6-5
j_call: TRBJ1-4
cdr3_aa: CASRKKVYQPLFF

v_call: TRBV6-5
j_call: TRBJ1-2
cdr3_aa: CASSYSKDSNYGYTF

v_call: TRBV2
j_call: TRBJ2-2
cdr3_aa: CANGRTGELFF

v_call: TRBV11-3
j_call: TRBJ1-4
cdr3_aa: CASSLGRTNEKLFF

v_call: TRBV20-1
j_call: TRBJ2-7
cdr3_aa: CSASPLGGLVDEQYF

v_call: TRBV7-9
j_call: TRBJ2-3
cdr3_aa: CASSPGTSGGPTDTQYF

v_call: TRBV7-9
j_call: TRBJ1-1
cdr3_aa: CASTENTEAFF

v_call: TRBV7-9
j_call: TRBJ2-1
cdr3_aa: CASSPAAAYNEQFF

v_call: TRBV20-1
j_call: TRBJ1-4
cdr3_aa: CGARPHNDEKLFF

v_call: TRBV6-6
j_call: TRBJ1-6
cdr3_aa: CASSPLGNPNSPLHF

v_call: TRBV6-6
j_call: TRBJ1-6
cdr3_aa: CASSDVAGTGASPLHF

v_call: TRBV5-1
j_call: TRBJ2-7
cdr3_aa: CASSLALGTGEQYF

v_call: TRBV5-1
j_call: TRBJ1-2
cdr3_aa: CASSLIPGQSTGYTF

v_call: TRBV7-9
j_call: TRBJ1-6
cdr3_aa: CASSSDRNSPLHF

v_call: TRBV4-2
j_call: TRBJ1-2
cdr3_aa: CASSQDGQGGNYGYTF

v_call: TRBV19
j_call: TRBJ1-5
cdr3_aa: CAATRGAGPISPQHF